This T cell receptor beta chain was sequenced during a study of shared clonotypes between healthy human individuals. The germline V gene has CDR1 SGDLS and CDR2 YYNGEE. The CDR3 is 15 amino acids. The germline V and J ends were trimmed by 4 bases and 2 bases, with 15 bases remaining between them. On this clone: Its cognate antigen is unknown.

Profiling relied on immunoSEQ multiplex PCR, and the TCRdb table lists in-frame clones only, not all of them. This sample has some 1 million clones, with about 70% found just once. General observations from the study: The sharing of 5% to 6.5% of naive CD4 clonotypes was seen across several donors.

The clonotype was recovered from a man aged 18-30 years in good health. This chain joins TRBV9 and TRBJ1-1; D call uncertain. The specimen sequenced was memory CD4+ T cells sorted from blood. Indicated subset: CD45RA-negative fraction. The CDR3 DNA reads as TGTGCCAGCAGCCCTACCTCCCATGGAAACACTGAAGCTTTCTTT. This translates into CASSPTSHGNTEAFF.